The clone carrying this TCR beta chain was counted only a few times. Using its own MiXCR run on the RT-PCR reads, TCRdb lists one record per CDR3 protein. Of some 540,000 distinct CDR3 sequences listed, around 25% are singletons. The source of the sample is a study of response to subunit inactivated influenza vaccine. CDR1 and CDR2 (germline): LGHNA, YNFKEQ. This CDR3 has 15 amino acids. Trimming cost V 0 bases and J 4 bases, with 10 bases left between them. Another study also made use of these data, one on T cells expressing NK-cell markers. That work states: TCR beta cDNA was made by 5'RACE template switching with UMIs.

The TCR originated in a man aged 50 or older who received an inactivated influenza vaccine. The V gene is TRBV4-2, the J gene TRBJ1-5; the D is unclear. The sequenced sample was CD4+ T cells sorted from PBMCs, obtained approximately 13 days after vaccination. CDR3 bases: TGTGCCAGCAGCCAAGATGGCGCACCGAATCAGCCCCAGCATTTT. Amino acid sequence: CASSQDGAPNQPQHF.